The entry below describes one T cell receptor (beta chain). This sample was taken from a study of blood T cell repertoires in COVID-19. About the study: Spain, Italy and the United States supplied samples that represented acute and convalescent COVID-19. Sources were T cells, B-cell-depleted T cells, or PBMCs; the material itself was cDNA or gDNA.

Unmatched junction bases numbered 11, after V lost 7 bases and J lost 4 bases. The CDR3 is 16 residues long. CDR1 LNHDA and CDR2 SQIVND come from the germline V gene (reference sequence). All enrollees were about 18 to 100 years old and from about 25 US areas. Authors' methods: Amplification of reference gene primers was used by the study to estimate nucleated cell counts. Repertoires were generated with immunoSEQ multiplex PCR, while TCRdb's copy carries only in-frame clones and drops some. The DNA gave D and trimming, while V, J and clone size come from that table. In the table there are 400,000 to 450,000 clones, around 91% of which are singletons.

The material sequenced was PBMCs or T cells enriched from blood (not recorded which). This rearrangement joins TRBV19 to TRBJ1-5; 9 bases are a match to TRBD1. This TCR was sampled from a young man who had recovered from COVID-19. The CDR3 region has the DNA TGTGCCAGTATGGGAGGGGACAGGGTTAGAAATCAGCCCCAGCATTTT. Amino acid sequence: CASMGGDRVRNQPQHF.